The 10 T cell receptor beta chains below were found in one sample sequenced in a study of shared clonotypes between healthy human individuals (dated by TCRdb to the early 2020s). The library relied on the immunoSEQ multiplex PCR assay. TCRdb carries this immuneACCESS record with in-frame sequences only. Its versions omit some clonotypes, under half of them owing to an unresolved V gene in the studies checked, with the rest unexplained. For this sample there are about 1.9 million clones; 93% appear just once. In total, the top ten clones hold over 1.5% of the sample. CD8 naive samples consisted of CD45RO-negative cells that were positively selected for CCR7, yielding a CD45RA+CCR7+ population without TemRA cells. Sequencing was carried out using naive CD8+ T cells from PBMCs. The sample's cell subset or site, from its label and the paper: CD45RA+CCR7+. These receptor sequences come from a man younger than 35 in good health. Some clones in this sample may be carry-over from other donors' samples.

The chain carries TRBV28 and TRBJ2-2; the match to TRBD1 covers 8 bases. The CDR3 is 16 residues long. The germline gives CDR1 MDHEN, CDR2 SYDVKM. V was clipped by 6 bases and J by 7 bases; unmatched bases: 13. In nucleotides, the CDR3 is TGTGCCAGCAGCTCGCCGGACAGGGTGCCTAACGGGGAGCTGTTTTTT. Translating it yields CASSSPDRVPNGELFF.

The CDR3 DNA reads TGCGCCAGCAGCCAGGGCGACGGGGGGCTGGAGACCCAGTACTTC. This codes for CASSQGDGGLETQYF. V and J are TRBV4-3 and TRBJ2-5, with D maybe TRBD2 (7 bases). The CDR3 length is 15 residues. The germline V gene has CDR1 LGHNA and CDR2 YSLEER. V gave up 3 bases and J gave up 5 bases, with 16 bases separating them.

This sequence joins TRBV7-3 and TRBJ2-1; 10 bases align to TRBD2. The CDR3 is made up of 18 amino acids. Trimming took 5 bases from V and 8 from J; bases not matched to a gene: 18. In germline, CDR1 is SGHTA, CDR2 FQGTGA. As DNA, the CDR3 is TGTGCCAGCAGCGCCTACGGCACTAGCGGGGTCGGGGTCGATGAGCAGTTCTTC. Its protein product is CASSAYGTSGVGVDEQFF. The whole variable domain, filled in from reference TRBV7-3 and TRBJ2-1, reads GAGVSQTPSNKVTEKGKYVELRCDPISGHTALYWYRQSLGQGPEFLIYFQGTGAADDSGLPNDRFFAVRPEGSVSTLKIQRTERGDSAVYLCASSAYGTSGVGVDEQFFGPGTRLTVL.

This chain links TRBV7-8 with TRBJ2-2; a weak D match, TRBD1 (5 bases). The V and J ends lost 10 bases and 0 bases respectively, with 12 bases between them. The V gene's germline CDR1 is SGHVS and CDR2 FQNEAQ. The CDR3 extends over 14 amino acids. The DNA for the CDR3 is TGTGCCACCGCGAGGACATCGAACACCGGGGAGCTGTTTTTT. Amino acids: CATARTSNTGELFF.

This chain connects TRBV11-2 to TRBJ2-5; 7 nucleotides agree with TRBD1. This CDR3 has 16 residues. Germline V gene data show CDR1 as SGHAT and CDR2 as FQNNGV. With 2 bases clipped from V and 0 bases from J, the junction kept 6 bases outside the gene matches. CDR3 in amino acids: CASSLIDREYQETQYF. In DNA form, the CDR3 reads TGTGCCAGCAGCTTAATTGACAGGGAGTACCAAGAGACCCAGTACTTC.

Turning to this clone: A clone one base away is much larger, so this may be a read error. The chain carries TRBV11-1 and TRBJ2-7; no firm D call. V was pared by 1 base and J by 3 bases, with 1 base between. The CDR3 runs to 11 residues. Germline CDR1 reads SGHAT; CDR2 reads FQDESV (reference sequence). Here the CDR3 DNA reads TGTGCCAGCAGCTTAGACTACGAGCAGTACTTC. Amino acid sequence: CASSLDYEQYF.

Remarks on this clone: Other DNA sequences from this sample encode an identical CDR3 as well. The J gene is TRBJ2-1, the V gene TRBV7-9; D gene ambiguous. Per the germline V gene, CDR1 is SEHNR and CDR2 is FQNEAQ (reference sequence). Deletions cut 5 bases from V and 7 bases from J, with 12 bases between. This CDR3 has 13 residues. The CDR3 protein is CASSPGLVNEQFF. The DNA for the CDR3 is TGTGCCAGCAGCCCGGGCCTAGTAAATGAGCAGTTCTTC.

The V call is TRBV4-1, the J call TRBJ2-1; a possible D gene is TRBD1 (5 bases). This CDR3 comprises 18 residues. Trimming removed 1 base at V and 4 bases at J, with 20 bases between. The germline gives CDR1 MGHRA, CDR2 YSYEKL. The CDR3 sequence is CASSQGSSQGVFYNEQFF. CDR3 bases: TGCGCCAGCAGCCAAGGTTCCTCACAAGGGGTATTTTACAATGAGCAGTTCTTC.

In its sample, this clone was seen once. The V and J genes are TRBV28 and TRBJ2-3; D is perhaps TRBD2 (5 bases). This CDR3 region has 13 residues. Germline V gene sequence: CDR1 MDHEN, CDR2 SYDVKM. Between the trimmed V and J ends, which lost 10 bases and 0 bases, there was a span of 11 bases. The CDR3 DNA reads TGTGCCACCGACTACTCGAGCACAGATACGCAGTATTTT. It specifies CATDYSSTDTQYF.

This chain uses TRBV27 with TRBJ2-3; D might be TRBD1 (6 bases). Germline loops: CDR1 MNHEY, CDR2 SMNVEV (reference sequence). The CDR3 length is 14 residues. V was clipped by 3 bases and J by 4 bases, with 11 bases between them. The CDR3 sequence: CASSFTGSADTQYF. For the CDR3, the DNA is TGTGCCAGCAGTTTTACAGGGTCTGCAGATACGCAGTATTTT.